This T cell receptor (beta chain) is drawn from a study of Graves' ophthalmopathy and Graves' hyperthyroidism. RNA transcripts served as template for amplifying TCR beta CDR3 sequences. The workflow started with a first-round RT-PCR run with HTBI primers and then moved on to a second-round multiplex PCR. MiXCR, applied by TCRdb to the multiplex PCR reads, yields one record per CDR3 protein. The sample shows roughly 610,000 distinct CDR3 sequences, 22% of them seen only once. This clonotype was picked up many times. What supplied the PBMCs was roughly 11 ml of fresh peripheral blood. This CDR3 comprises 16 residues. The V gene's germline CDR1 is DFQATT and CDR2 SNEGSKA (reference sequence). V shed 6 bases and J 3 bases; nucleotides not matched to a gene: 10.

The sequenced material came from peripheral blood. This chain connects TRBV20-1 to TRBJ2-7, with TRBD2 matching 14 bases. The TCR comes from a woman under 30 with stable Graves' hyperthyroidism. Some clones in this sample may be carry-over from other donors' samples. CDR3 amino acids: CSARTSGRPPHYEQYF. The CDR3 DNA reads as TGCAGTGCCCGGACTAGCGGGAGGCCACCGCACTACGAGCAGTACTTC.